Listed below are T cell receptor beta chains from one sample, sequenced in a study of blood T cell repertoires in COVID-19. Profiled with immunoSEQ multiplex PCR; TCRdb holds only in-frame clones, not every one. The data contain fewer than 200,000 clones, around 85% of them seen just once; the ten biggest clones take up about 3.3%. The sequencing sample was made of peripheral blood. Receptors were obtained from a human donor with acute or convalescent COVID-19. The donor label of this sample is uncertain. CDR3s include the opening cysteine and the closing phenylalanine or tryptophan. A D gene is named only where the DNA matches it firmly. Expanded clones get a size class; other rows say once, few or many, or leave the size out.

D	V	size	J	CDR3	DNA
TRBD1	TRBV29-1	.	TRBJ1-2	CSVEGDRGRNYGYTF	TGCAGCGTTGAGGGGGACAGGGGGCGTAACTATGGCTACACCTTC
.	TRBV7-9	once	TRBJ1-2	CASSSNEGGGYTF	TGTGCCAGCAGCTCTAACGAGGGTGGTGGCTACACCTTC
TRBD1	TRBV4-2	.	TRBJ1-5	CASSQANRWDRAKDSNQPQHF	TGTGCCAGCAGCCAAGCAAATCGATGGGACAGGGCGAAGGATAGCAATCAGCCCCAGCATTTT
.	TRBV7-2	.	TRBJ1-1	CASRRWTADVNTEAFF	TGTGCCAGCAGGAGGTGGACAGCCGACGTGAACACTGAAGCTTTCTTT
TRBD1	TRBV12-5	.	TRBJ2-1	CASGFSGTGEGGQFF	TGTGCTAGTGGTTTCAGCGGGACAGGGGAAGGAGGGCAGTTCTTC
TRBD1	TRBV4-1	.	TRBJ2-7	CASSPPAGQGVYEQYF	TGCGCCAGCAGTCCACCCGCCGGCCAGGGGGTTTACGAGCAGTACTTC
.	TRBV18	.	TRBJ1-2	CASSPEGVYGYTF	TGTGCCAGCTCACCAGAAGGGGTCTATGGCTACACCTTC
.	TRBV20-1	.	TRBJ1-1	CSALNTEAFF	TGCAGTGCTCTAAACACTGAAGCTTTCTTT
TRBD1	TRBV3-1/TRBV3-2	.	TRBJ1-5	CASSQTGQGGIQPQHF	TGTGCCAGCAGCCAAACGGGACAGGGTGGGATTCAGCCCCAGCATTTT
TRBD1	TRBV19	.	TRBJ1-1	CASTPGTGAQMNTEAFF	TGTGCCAGTACCCCAGGGACAGGGGCCCAAATGAACACTGAAGCTTTCTTT
TRBD1	TRBV11-3	few	TRBJ1-6	CASSPTGQGGSPLHF	TGTGCCAGCAGCCCCACGGGACAGGGGGGTTCACCCCTCCACTTT
.	TRBV30	.	TRBJ2-2	CASDVRGRLTGELFF	TGTGCCTCGGACGTCAGGGGAAGGTTAACCGGGGAGCTGTTTTTT
TRBD2	TRBV7-9	.	TRBJ2-7	CASSQSLAGVYEQYF	TGTGCCAGCAGCCAATCTCTAGCGGGGGTTTACGAGCAGTACTTC
.	TRBV5-1	.	TRBJ1-2	CASSEGGQILSYGYTF	TGCGCCAGCAGCGAAGGCGGACAGATACTGAGTTATGGCTACACCTTC
TRBD1	TRBV6-6	.	TRBJ1-5	CASSYSYRGDQPQHF	TGTGCCAGCAGTTACTCGTACAGGGGGGATCAGCCCCAGCATTTT
TRBD1	TRBV5-5	.	TRBJ1-2	CASSPGGSNYGYTF	TGTGCCAGCAGTCCAGGGGGCAGTAACTATGGCTACACCTTC
.	TRBV12-3/TRBV12-4	.	TRBJ1-2	CASSTDRRGYTF	TGTGCCAGCAGTACCGACAGGAGGGGCTACACCTTC
.	TRBV3-1/TRBV3-2	.	TRBJ1-6	CASSLRDTYNSPLHF	TGTGCCAGCAGCCTCCGGGACACCTATAATTCACCCCTCCACTTT
.	TRBV5-5	.	TRBJ2-7	CASSFGAGDYEQYF	TGTGCCAGCAGCTTTGGTGCAGGGGACTACGAGCAGTACTTC
TRBD2	TRBV7-6	.	TRBJ2-3	CASSSERGGTDTQYF	TGTGCCAGCAGCTCCGAGCGGGGGGGCACAGATACGCAGTATTTT
.	TRBV6-5	.	TRBJ1-5	CASSYGPGHQPQHF	TGTGCCAGCAGTTACGGCCCAGGCCATCAGCCCCAGCATTTT
.	TRBV28	.	TRBJ1-5	CASSLWGRTSNQPQHF	TGTGCCAGCAGTTTATGGGGGCGGACCAGCAATCAGCCCCAGCATTTT
.	TRBV11-3	.	TRBJ2-5	CASSLSEETQYF	TGTGCCAGCAGCTTATCCGAAGAGACCCAGTACTTC
TRBD1	TRBV4-3	.	TRBJ2-2	CASTRTGGTGELFF	TGCGCCAGCACGAGGACAGGGGGCACCGGGGAGCTGTTTTTT
.	TRBV9	.	TRBJ1-1	CASSVEAGGYFEAFF	TGTGCCAGCAGCGTAGAGGCGGGGGGGTACTTTGAAGCTTTCTTT
TRBD2	TRBV18	.	TRBJ2-3	CASSPTGGPSTDTQYF	TGTGCCAGCTCACCTACGGGGGGGCCCAGCACAGATACGCAGTATTTT